What follows is one T cell receptor (beta chain) and its context. This entry is derived from a study of technical replicates of blood from a handful of donors. The CDR3 consists of 16 residues. The germline V gene encodes CDR1 SGHRS and CDR2 YFSETQ. V dropped 0 bases and J dropped 3; count of bases not matched to a gene: 4. Libraries were prepared by immunoSEQ multiplex PCR; TCRdb keeps only in-frame clonotypes and omits some of them. The table has 9,000 to 15,000 clones, roughly 93% seen once. This clonotype originated in a human donor in good health. The sequencing input was PBMCs. The chain joins TRBV5-1 to TRBJ2-1; 9 bases agree with TRBD2. CDR3 nucleotides: TGCGCCAGCAGCTTGGTTGCGGGAGGGCTCTACAATGAGCAGTTCTTC. Translation gives CASSLVAGGLYNEQFF.